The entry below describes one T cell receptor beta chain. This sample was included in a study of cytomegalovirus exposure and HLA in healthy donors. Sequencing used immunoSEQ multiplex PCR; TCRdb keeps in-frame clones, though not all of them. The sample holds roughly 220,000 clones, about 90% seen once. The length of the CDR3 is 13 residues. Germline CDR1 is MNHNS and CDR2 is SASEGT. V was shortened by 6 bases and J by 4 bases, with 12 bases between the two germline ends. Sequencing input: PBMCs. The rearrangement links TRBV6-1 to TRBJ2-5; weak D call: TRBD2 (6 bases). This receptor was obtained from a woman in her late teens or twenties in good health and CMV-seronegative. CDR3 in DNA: TGTGCCAGCAGGGCGGGAACTCGAGAGACCCAGTACTTC. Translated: CASRAGTRETQYF.